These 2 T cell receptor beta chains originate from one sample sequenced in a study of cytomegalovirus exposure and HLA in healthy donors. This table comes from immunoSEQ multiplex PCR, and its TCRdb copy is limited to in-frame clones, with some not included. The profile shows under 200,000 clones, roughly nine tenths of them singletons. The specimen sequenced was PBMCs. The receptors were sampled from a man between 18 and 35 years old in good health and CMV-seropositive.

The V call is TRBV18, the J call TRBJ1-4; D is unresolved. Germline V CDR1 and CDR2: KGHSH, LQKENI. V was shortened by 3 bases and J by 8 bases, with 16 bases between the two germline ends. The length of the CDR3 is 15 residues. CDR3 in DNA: TGTGCCAGCTCACCCCTGGAGGCAGGCAGGGAAAAACTGTTTTTT. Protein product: CASSPLEAGREKLFF.

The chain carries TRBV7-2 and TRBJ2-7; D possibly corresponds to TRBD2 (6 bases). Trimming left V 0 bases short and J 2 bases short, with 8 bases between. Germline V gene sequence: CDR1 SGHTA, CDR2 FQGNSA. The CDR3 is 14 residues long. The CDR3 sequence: CASSLAGGTYEQYF. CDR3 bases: TGTGCCAGCAGCTTAGCGGGAGGTACCTACGAGCAGTACTTC.